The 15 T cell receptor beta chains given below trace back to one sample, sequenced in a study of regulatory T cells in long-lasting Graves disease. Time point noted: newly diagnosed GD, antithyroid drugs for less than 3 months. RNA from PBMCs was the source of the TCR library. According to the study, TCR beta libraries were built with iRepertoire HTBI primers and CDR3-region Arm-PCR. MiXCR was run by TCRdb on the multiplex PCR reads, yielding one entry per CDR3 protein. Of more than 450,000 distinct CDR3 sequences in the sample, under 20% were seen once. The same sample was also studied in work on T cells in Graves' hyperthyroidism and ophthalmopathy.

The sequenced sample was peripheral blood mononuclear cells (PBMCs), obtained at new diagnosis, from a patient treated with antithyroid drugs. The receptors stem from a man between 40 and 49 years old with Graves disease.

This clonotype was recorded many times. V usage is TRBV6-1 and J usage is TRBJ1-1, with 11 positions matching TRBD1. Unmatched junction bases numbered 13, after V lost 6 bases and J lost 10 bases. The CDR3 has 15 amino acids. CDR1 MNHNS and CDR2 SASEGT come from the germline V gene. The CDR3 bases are TGTGCCAGCAGGCCTGCCGGACAGGGGGCTTCCGGAGCTTTCTTT. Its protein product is CASRPAGQGASGAFF.

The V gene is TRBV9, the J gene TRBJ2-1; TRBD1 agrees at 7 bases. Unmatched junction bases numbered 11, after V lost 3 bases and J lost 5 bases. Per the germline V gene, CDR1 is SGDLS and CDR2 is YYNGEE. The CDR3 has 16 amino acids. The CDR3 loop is CASSAAPQGNHNEQFF. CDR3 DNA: TGTGCCAGCAGCGCCGCACCACAGGGGAACCACAATGAGCAGTTCTTC.

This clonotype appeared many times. CDR3 nucleotide sequence: TGTGCCAGCAGCTTAGGAGACTACCCACCTGGGGAGCTGTTTTTT. Translated: CASSLGDYPPGELFF. The chain combines TRBV7-3 with TRBJ2-2; perhaps TRBD2 as D (5 bases). This CDR3 is built from 15 residues. Germline V gene lookup returns CDR1 SGHTA and CDR2 FQGTGA. The V and J ends lost 2 bases and 8 bases respectively, with 15 bases between them.

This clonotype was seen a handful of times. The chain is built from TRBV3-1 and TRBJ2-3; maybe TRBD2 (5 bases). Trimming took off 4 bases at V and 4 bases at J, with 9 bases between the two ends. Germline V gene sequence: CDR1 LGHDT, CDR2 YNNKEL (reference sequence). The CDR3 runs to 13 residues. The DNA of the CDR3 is TGTGCCAGCAGCCGACGGGAATCAGATACGCAGTATTTT. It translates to CASSRRESDTQYF.

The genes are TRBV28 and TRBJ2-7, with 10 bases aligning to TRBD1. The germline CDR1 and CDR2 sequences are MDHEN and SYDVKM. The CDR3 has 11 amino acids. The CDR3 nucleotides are TGTGCTGGGGGACAGGGGACCGAGCAGTACTTC. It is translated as CAGGQGTEQYF.

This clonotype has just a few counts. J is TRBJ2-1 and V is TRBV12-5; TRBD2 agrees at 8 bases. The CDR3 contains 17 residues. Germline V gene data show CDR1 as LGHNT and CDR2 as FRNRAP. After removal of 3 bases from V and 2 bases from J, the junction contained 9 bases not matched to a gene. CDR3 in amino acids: CASGFDVSGTTYNEQFF. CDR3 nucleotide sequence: TGTGCTAGTGGTTTCGACGTTAGCGGGACAACCTACAATGAGCAGTTCTTC.

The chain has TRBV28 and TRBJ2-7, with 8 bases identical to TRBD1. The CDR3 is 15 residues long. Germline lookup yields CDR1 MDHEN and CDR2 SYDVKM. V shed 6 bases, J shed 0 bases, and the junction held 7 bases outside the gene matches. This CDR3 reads CASSWDRRYSYEQYF. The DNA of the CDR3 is TGTGCCAGCAGCTGGGACAGGCGATACTCCTACGAGCAGTACTTC.

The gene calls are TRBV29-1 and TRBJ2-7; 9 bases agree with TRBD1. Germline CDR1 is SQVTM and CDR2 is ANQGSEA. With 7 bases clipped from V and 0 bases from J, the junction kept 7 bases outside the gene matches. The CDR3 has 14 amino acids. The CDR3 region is CSAEGTGLSYEQYF. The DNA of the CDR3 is TGCAGCGCCGAAGGGACAGGGCTCTCCTACGAGCAGTACTTC.

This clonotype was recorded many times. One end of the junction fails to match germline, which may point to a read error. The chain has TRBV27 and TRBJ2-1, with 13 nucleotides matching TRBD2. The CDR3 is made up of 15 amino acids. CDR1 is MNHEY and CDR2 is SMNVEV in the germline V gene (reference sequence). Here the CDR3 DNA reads TGCGCCAGCAGCTTAAGACTAGCGGGAGGCGGTGAGCAGTTCTTC. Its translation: CASSLRLAGGGEQFF.

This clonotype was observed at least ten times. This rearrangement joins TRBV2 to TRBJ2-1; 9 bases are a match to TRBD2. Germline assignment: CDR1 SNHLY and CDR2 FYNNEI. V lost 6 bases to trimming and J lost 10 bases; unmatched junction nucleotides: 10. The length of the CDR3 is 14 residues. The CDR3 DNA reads TGTGCCAGCAGAAAGGATAGCGGGAGTCGGGAGCAGTTCTTC. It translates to CASRKDSGSREQFF.

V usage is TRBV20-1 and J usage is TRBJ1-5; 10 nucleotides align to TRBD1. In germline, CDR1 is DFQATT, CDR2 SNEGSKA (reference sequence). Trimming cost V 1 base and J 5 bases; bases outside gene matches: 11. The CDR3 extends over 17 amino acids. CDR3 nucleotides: TGCAGTGCTAGAGGTAAAATCGGGACAGGGGCGGATCAGCCCCAGCATTTT. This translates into CSARGKIGTGADQPQHF.

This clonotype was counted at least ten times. CDR3 DNA: TGTGCTAGTGGTTTGGTACGTGGACAGGGGGCCTCTGGAACCTACGAGCAGTACTTC. Its protein product is CASGLVRGQGASGTYEQYF. J is TRBJ2-7 and V is TRBV12-5; 11 bases are a match to TRBD1. Germline CDR1 LGHNT, CDR2 FRNRAP. This CDR3 has 19 amino acids. V was pared by 0 bases and J by 2 bases, with 12 bases of the junction left unmatched. Full variable domain (outside the CDR3, taken from reference TRBV12-5 and TRBJ2-7): DARVTQTPRHKVTEMGQEVTMRCQPILGHNTVFWYRQTMMQGLELLAYFRNRAPLDDSGMPKDRFSAEMPDATLATLKIQPSEPRDSAVYFCASGLVRGQGASGTYEQYFGPGTRLTVT.

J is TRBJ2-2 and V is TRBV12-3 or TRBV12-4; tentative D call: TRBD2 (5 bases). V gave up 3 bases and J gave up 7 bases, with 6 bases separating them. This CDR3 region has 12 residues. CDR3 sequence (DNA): TGTGCCAGCAGTTTTGGAGGCGGGGAGCTGTTTTTT. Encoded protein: CASSFGGGELFF.

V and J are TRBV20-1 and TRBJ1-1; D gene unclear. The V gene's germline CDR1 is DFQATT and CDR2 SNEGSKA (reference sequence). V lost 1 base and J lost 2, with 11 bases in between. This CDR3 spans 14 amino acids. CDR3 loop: CSARVSPQNTEAFF. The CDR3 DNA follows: TGCAGTGCTAGAGTCTCCCCACAAAACACTGAAGCTTTCTTT.

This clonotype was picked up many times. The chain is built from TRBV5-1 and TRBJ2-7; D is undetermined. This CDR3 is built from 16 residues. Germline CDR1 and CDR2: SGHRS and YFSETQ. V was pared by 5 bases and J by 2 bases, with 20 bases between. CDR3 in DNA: TGCGCCAGCAGGCCCCAGGCCGTTACACTCACCTACGAGCAGTACTTC. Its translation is CASRPQAVTLTYEQYF. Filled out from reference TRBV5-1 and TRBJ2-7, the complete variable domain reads KAGVTQTPRYLIKTRGQQVTLSCSPISGHRSVSWYQQTPGQGLQFLFEYFSETQRNKGNFPGRFSGRQFSNSRSEMNVSTLELGDSALYLCASRPQAVTLTYEQYFGPGTRLTVT.